The 15 T cell receptor beta chains reported below all come from one sample, sequenced in a study of shared clonotypes between healthy human individuals (dated by TCRdb to between 2020 and 2021). Libraries came from the immunoSEQ multiplex PCR assay. The table comes from immuneACCESS by way of TCRdb, which keeps in-frame sequences with V and J called. Part of the clones is missing from these tables; in studies checked, under half for an unresolved V gene and the rest for unknown reasons. A total of a few hundred thousand clones appear in this sample, around 95% of them only once. The ten top clones hold approximately 0.1% of the sample. For the CD8 naive samples, CD45RO-negative cells were positively selected for CCR7, yielding a CD45RA+CCR7+ population from which TemRA cells were excluded. The specimen sequenced was naive CD8+ T cells sorted from blood. The cell subset or site label, as the study defines it: CD45RA+CCR7+. The receptors originated from a woman aged 25 to 39 in good health.

The gene calls are TRBV27 and TRBJ2-7, with 7 nucleotides matching TRBD1. Losses at the gene ends were 8 bases for V and 2 bases for J; bases not matched to a gene: 3. CDR1 MNHEY and CDR2 SMNVEV come from the germline V gene (reference sequence). This CDR3 contains 12 residues. The CDR3 spells CASWDSPYEQYF. CDR3 DNA: TGTGCCAGCTGGGACAGTCCCTACGAGCAGTACTTC.

This chain's CDR3 is CASRSRGRLKNTEAFF. Here the CDR3 DNA reads TGTGCAAGTCGCTCCCGGGGACGGCTGAAGAACACTGAAGCTTTCTTT. The chain uses TRBV12-2 and TRBJ1-1. TRBV12-2 is classified as a pseudogene. CDR3 size: 16 residues.

J is TRBJ2-7 and V is TRBV28; D is possibly TRBD1 (6 bases). The CDR3 runs 15 residues. CDR1 and CDR2 (germline): MDHEN, SYDVKM. The V gene lost 7 bases and the J gene lost 3 bases, with 19 bases spanning the gap. The CDR3 DNA is TGTGCCAGCACCTTACAGGGTCATGGAGGCTACGAGCAGTACTTC. It yields the protein CASTLQGHGGYEQYF.

This clone was detected only once. DNA of the CDR3: TGTGCCAGCAGCCCAAGCCCTACAGGGACCCCCGAAAATGAGCAGTTCTTC. Translation: CASSPSPTGTPENEQFF. This sequence joins TRBV9 and TRBJ2-1, with D tentatively TRBD1 (6 bases). Trimming took off 4 bases at V and 7 bases at J, with 24 bases between the two ends. CDR1 is SGDLS, CDR2 YYNGEE, per germline. The CDR3 totals 17 residues.

V is TRBV11-2 and J is TRBJ2-5, with a tentative D call TRBD2 (6 bases). The J call may not be correct, given that the DNA end is closer to TRBJ2-7. Per the germline V gene, CDR1 is SGHAT and CDR2 is FQNNGV. The CDR3 has 12 residues. This CDR3 reads CASSPGLYEQYF. The CDR3 region has the DNA TGTGCCAGCAGCCCGGGACTCTACGAGCAGTACTTC.

This sequence joins TRBV28 and TRBJ2-2; D perhaps matches TRBD1 (5 bases). Deletions cut 2 bases from V and 5 bases from J, with 6 bases between. There are 13 residues in the CDR3. CDR1 MDHEN and CDR2 SYDVKM come from the germline V gene. The CDR3 is CASSLQGTGELFF. CDR3 in DNA: TGTGCCAGCAGTTTACAGGGAACCGGGGAGCTGTTTTTT.

The chain combines TRBV28 with TRBJ2-3; the match to TRBD2 covers 8 bases. The CDR3 is 17 residues long. Trimming at V came to 2 bases and at J to 0 bases, leaving 7 bases not matched to a gene. Germline assignment: CDR1 MDHEN and CDR2 SYDVKM. The CDR3 loop is CASSLGLASGSTDTQYF. For the CDR3, the DNA is TGTGCCAGCAGTTTAGGTTTGGCTAGCGGGAGCACAGATACGCAGTATTTT. Full variable domain (remainder filled in from reference TRBV28 and TRBJ2-3): DVKVTQSSRYLVKRTGEKVFLECVQDMDHENMFWYRQDPGLGLRLIYFSYDVKMKEKGDIPEGYSVSREKKERFSLILESASTNQTSMYLCASSLGLASGSTDTQYFGPGTRLTVL.

V gene TRBV28 combines with J gene TRBJ1-5; D remains unclear. The CDR3 contains 12 residues. CDR1 MDHEN and CDR2 SYDVKM come from the germline V gene. The V end was cut by 7 bases, the J end by 2 bases, with 6 bases between. CDR3 residues: CASTRGNQPQHF. CDR3 nucleotide sequence: TGTGCCAGCACCCGAGGCAATCAGCCCCAGCATTTT.

V is TRBV7-9 and J is TRBJ2-7, with D maybe TRBD1 (5 bases). The CDR3 covers 13 residues. Germline loops: CDR1 SEHNR, CDR2 FQNEAQ (reference sequence). Trimming cost V 5 bases and J 6 bases, with 14 bases left between them. The CDR3 loop reads CASSTDSLLEQYF. CDR3 DNA sequence: TGTGCCAGCAGCACCGACAGCTTGCTCGAGCAGTACTTC. The full variable domain, its missing parts supplied by reference TRBV7-9 and TRBJ2-7, is DTGVSQNPRHKITKRGQNVTFRCDPISEHNRLYWYRQTLGQGPEFLTYFQNEAQLEKSRLLSDRFSAERPKGSFSTLEIQRTEQGDSAMYLCASSTDSLLEQYFGPGTRLTVT.

The chain couples TRBV6-5 to TRBJ1-4; TRBD1 matches at 8 bases. Looked up from germline, CDR1 is MNHEY and CDR2 is SVGAGI. The CDR3 length is 16 residues. Trimming removed 1 base from V and 4 bases from J; junction bases left unmatched: 5. The DNA of the CDR3 is TGTGCCAGCAGTTACTTCAGGACAGGGAGTAATGAAAAACTGTTTTTT. Encoded protein: CASSYFRTGSNEKLFF.

The chain's CDR3 is CASSPWDGSDTQYF. Here the CDR3 DNA reads TGTGCCAGCAGCCCGTGGGACGGGTCAGATACGCAGTATTTT. V usage is TRBV7-6 and J usage is TRBJ2-3, with D tentatively TRBD1 or TRBD2 (5 bases each). This CDR3 contains 14 residues. Germline CDR1 SGHVS, CDR2 FNYEAQ. V lost 5 bases and J 4 bases, leaving 13 bases between the germline ends.

The rearrangement joins TRBV7-4 to TRBJ1-5; no firm D call. This CDR3 is built from 15 residues. The germline V and J ends were trimmed by 3 bases and 2 bases, with 11 bases remaining between them. Looked up from germline, CDR1 is SGHVT and CDR2 is SQSDAQ. The CDR3 DNA is TGTGCCAGCAGCTTTGACAATGGGGGCAATCAGCCCCAGCATTTT. This sequence encodes CASSFDNGGNQPQHF.

This chain links TRBV5-1 with TRBJ2-1; tentatively, D is TRBD1 or TRBD2 (5 bases each). Germline V gene lookup returns CDR1 SGHRS and CDR2 YFSETQ. CDR3 length: 14 residues. The V end was cut by 5 bases, the J end by 4 bases, with 13 bases between. The CDR3 spells CASRVGDRYNEQFF. DNA for the CDR3: TGCGCCAGCAGAGTGGGGGATCGTTACAATGAGCAGTTCTTC.

The chain combines TRBV15 with TRBJ1-2, with a tentative D call TRBD1 (5 bases). There are 14 residues in the CDR3. Per the germline V gene, CDR1 is LNHNV and CDR2 is YYDKDF (reference sequence). V shed 1 base and J shed 8 bases, with 14 bases lying between them. The CDR3 DNA reads TGTGCCACCAGCAGAGTAGAAGGAGGGGCGGGCTACACCTTC. It codes for CATSRVEGGAGYTF.

The V gene is TRBV13, the J gene TRBJ2-3, with 7 nucleotides matching TRBD2. Germline V gene data show CDR1 as PRHDT and CDR2 as FYEKMQ (reference sequence). Unmatched junction bases numbered 4, after V lost 2 bases and J lost 2 bases. The CDR3 runs 15 residues. The CDR3 here is CASSLTSEYTDTQYF. CDR3 nucleotide sequence: TGTGCCAGCAGCTTAACTAGCGAGTACACAGATACGCAGTATTTT. Complete variable domain (other parts from reference TRBV13 and TRBJ2-3): AAGVIQSPRHLIKEKRETATLKCYPIPRHDTVYWYQQGPGQDPQFLISFYEKMQSDKGSIPDRFSAQQFSDYHSELNMSSLELGDSALYFCASSLTSEYTDTQYFGPGTRLTVL.